Shown below are 20 T cell receptor beta chains from a single sample sequenced in a study of blood T cells in healthy people across ages. Sample-barcoded 5' priming and a J-beta primer mix drove a second PCR of roughly 7 to 11 cycles. TCRdb used MiXCR to reprocess the 5' RACE reads, holding one entry per CDR3 protein. The data contain 850,000 to 1,000,000 distinct CDR3 sequences, 48% of them singletons. Sample: blood. The receptor set was obtained from a man aged 25-45 years in good health.

The chain links TRBV28 to TRBJ2-7; weak D call: TRBD2 (5 bases). Germline V gene lookup returns CDR1 MDHEN and CDR2 SYDVKM. This CDR3 is 15 amino acids long. Trimming cost V 2 bases and J 3 bases, with 14 bases left between them. The CDR3 sequence: CASSLGRTPNYEQYF. The CDR3 region has the DNA TGTGCCAGCAGTTTAGGCAGGACTCCAAACTACGAGCAGTACTTC.

There are a few counts of this clonotype. The chain recombines TRBV25-1 with TRBJ2-4; TRBD1 might be the D (6 bases). TRBJ2-7 matches the DNA end more closely, so the J call is doubtful. Germline V gene lookup returns CDR1 MGHDK and CDR2 SYGVNS. The CDR3 runs to 13 residues. The CDR3 DNA sequence: TGTGCCAGCAGTGTGGGCCAGGGGCTCGAGCAGTACTTC. Encoded protein: CASSVGQGLEQYF.

The V call is TRBV12-3 or TRBV12-4, the J call TRBJ1-2; D is undetermined. The CDR3 covers 14 residues. Trimming cost V 1 base and J 4 bases, with 10 bases left between them. The DNA of the CDR3 is TGTGCCAGCAGTTTAGGACGGGTGCTCTATGGCTACACCTTC. Amino acids: CASSLGRVLYGYTF.

The count of this clonotype is one. The chain has TRBV7-2 and TRBJ2-3, with D unclear. CDR1 and CDR2 from the germline V gene are SGHTA and FQGNSA. V was shortened by 4 bases and J by 7 bases, with 9 bases between the two germline ends. There are 12 residues in the CDR3. This CDR3 reads CASSSDAYTQYF. CDR3 sequence (DNA): TGTGCCAGCAGCTCGGACGCATATACGCAGTATTTT.

J is TRBJ1-2 and V is TRBV25-1, with D unclear. Germline V gives CDR1 MGHDK, CDR2 SYGVNS. Trimming left V 5 bases short and J 1 base short, with 11 bases between. The CDR3 loop spans 14 amino acids. The CDR3 loop reads CASSPMVVNYGYTF. The CDR3 DNA is TGTGCCAGCAGTCCGATGGTAGTTAACTATGGCTACACCTTC.

The chain joins TRBV12-3 or TRBV12-4 to TRBJ2-5; D is perhaps TRBD1 or TRBD2 (6 bases each). Trimming took off 5 bases at V and 10 bases at J, with 17 bases between the two ends. The CDR3 covers 13 residues. Here the CDR3 reads CASSPYHREVQYF. The CDR3 region has the DNA TGTGCCAGCAGTCCCTATCACAGGGAGGTCCAGTACTTC.

This clonotype appeared a few times. The rearrangement joins TRBV27 to TRBJ2-3, with 7 nucleotides matching TRBD1. J lost 0 bases, V lost 5 bases, and 8 bases had no gene match. Per the germline V gene, CDR1 is MNHEY and CDR2 is SMNVEV (reference sequence). The CDR3 covers 16 residues. CDR3 DNA sequence: TGTGCCAGCAGTCCATGGGACAGAGTGAGCACAGATACGCAGTATTTT. This sequence encodes CASSPWDRVSTDTQYF.

The rearrangement joins TRBV20-1 to TRBJ2-7, with 11 bases matching TRBD2. This CDR3 has 15 amino acids. V trimming: 5 bases; J trimming: 0 bases; junction bases outside the gene matches: 6. The V gene's germline CDR1 is DFQATT and CDR2 SNEGSKA (reference sequence). The CDR3 region has the DNA TGCAGTGCTGTACCGGGACTAGCGGCCTCCTACGAGCAGTACTTC. It codes for CSAVPGLAASYEQYF.

The gene calls are TRBV6-1 and TRBJ2-5, with D perhaps matching TRBD1 or TRBD2 (5 bases each). The CDR3 is 14 residues long. Trimming took off 6 bases at V and 5 bases at J, with 16 bases between the two ends. Germline values: CDR1 MNHNS, CDR2 SASEGT. The CDR3: CASSFLGAGETQYF. CDR3 DNA sequence: TGTGCCAGCAGCTTCCTCGGGGCAGGGGAGACCCAGTACTTC.

V is TRBV4-1 and J is TRBJ2-1; D is possibly TRBD2 (7 bases). Deletions cut 0 bases from V and 8 bases from J, with 11 bases between. Germline V gene sequence: CDR1 MGHRA, CDR2 YSYEKL. This CDR3 has 14 residues. CDR3: CASSQERGGDEQFF. The CDR3, as DNA: TGCGCCAGCAGCCAAGAGAGGGGGGGAGATGAGCAGTTCTTC.

The table lists this clonotype with a few counts. This chain uses TRBV29-1 with TRBJ2-5, with D maybe TRBD2 (6 bases). Germline values: CDR1 SQVTM, CDR2 ANQGSEA. V gave up 7 bases and J gave up 3 bases, with 21 bases separating them. The CDR3 extends over 15 amino acids. CDR3 protein: CSAQPPEGRKETQYF. DNA of the CDR3: TGCAGCGCCCAACCCCCGGAGGGGAGAAAAGAGACCCAGTACTTC.

The V gene is TRBV6-6, the J gene TRBJ1-1; TRBD1 is a possible D gene (5 bases). The CDR3 length is 14 residues. The ends were cut back, 5 bases at V and 7 bases at J, with 17 bases in the middle. CDR1 is MNHNY, CDR2 SVGAGI, per germline (reference sequence). The chain's CDR3 is CASSPGRGYGEAFF. CDR3 coding DNA: TGTGCCAGCAGTCCAGGGCGGGGGTACGGTGAAGCTTTCTTT.

This clonotype was detected a few times. The CDR3: CASSPGTVFSPLHF. CDR3 DNA: TGTGCCAGCAGTCCAGGGACAGTTTTTTCGCCCCTCCACTTT. The rearrangement joins TRBV3-1 to TRBJ1-6; 7 bases line up with TRBD1. V lost 6 bases to trimming and J lost 13 bases; unmatched junction nucleotides: 12. From germline, CDR1 is LGHDT and CDR2 YNNKEL (reference sequence). The CDR3 is 14 residues long. The variable domain in full, completed from reference TRBV3-1 and TRBJ1-6, reads DTAVSQTPKYLVTQMGNDKSIKCEQNLGHDTMYWYKQDSKKFLKIMFSYNNKELIINETVPNRFSPKSPDKAHLNLHINSLELGDSAVYFCASSPGTVFSPLHFGNGTRLTVT.

This chain joins TRBV11-2 and TRBJ2-1, with 11 bases lining up with TRBD2. J gave up 11 bases and V 5 bases, and 8 bases lay outside the gene matches. This CDR3 contains 14 residues. Looked up from germline, CDR1 is SGHAT and CDR2 is FQNNGV. Here the CDR3 reads CASSISTSGGQQFF. The CDR3 DNA follows: TGTGCCAGCAGCATCTCCACTAGCGGGGGTCAGCAGTTCTTC.

This clonotype appeared a few times. The chain combines TRBV20-1 with TRBJ2-4; TRBD1 aligns across 7 bases. J was trimmed by 10 bases and V by 6 bases; bases with no gene match: 15. The CDR3 consists of 14 residues. Germline-derived CDR1 and CDR2 are DFQATT and SNEGSKA (reference sequence). CDR3 coding DNA: TGCAGTGCGCAGGATGCCCGGGACAGAGTAATTCAGTACTTC. This codes for CSAQDARDRVIQYF.

This clonotype has a handful of counts. The chain carries TRBV20-1 and TRBJ2-3; TRBD1 matches 9 bases. CDR3 length: 16 amino acids. V lost 1 base to trimming and J lost 4 bases; unmatched junction nucleotides: 9. Per germline, CDR1 DFQATT and CDR2 SNEGSKA (reference sequence). CDR3 bases: TGCAGTGCTAGAGTCCCACAGGGGGCGGTTGCAGATACGCAGTATTTT. Residues: CSARVPQGAVADTQYF.

The chain combines TRBV28 with TRBJ2-7; no clear D. The germline V and J ends were trimmed by 4 bases and 5 bases, with 9 bases remaining between them. Germline loops: CDR1 MDHEN, CDR2 SYDVKM. The CDR3 contains 12 residues. As DNA, the CDR3 is TGTGCCAGCAGTTGGGTCGGAAACGAGCAGTACTTC. Encoded protein: CASSWVGNEQYF.

A note on this clonotype: A much larger clonotype is one base distant, so this may be a read error. The V call is TRBV7-2, the J call TRBJ2-3, with a weak D call TRBD1 (6 bases). The V and J ends lost 5 bases and 0 bases respectively, with 15 bases between them. The CDR3 has 16 residues. Germline V CDR1 and CDR2: SGHTA, FQGNSA. For the CDR3, the DNA is TGTGCCAGCAGCCCCACAGTGGGGGCTAGCACAGATACGCAGTATTTT. It codes for CASSPTVGASTDTQYF.

This clonotype occurred a few times. J is TRBJ2-3 and V is TRBV5-1, with D unresolved. V was trimmed by 7 bases and J by 2 bases, leaving 8 bases between them. The CDR3 is 12 amino acids. Germline V lookup: CDR1 SGHRS, CDR2 YFSETQ. The CDR3, as DNA: TGCGCCAGCGCCTTCAACACAGATACGCAGTATTTT. Protein product: CASAFNTDTQYF.

To note about this clonotype: One base away lies a much larger clone, so this may be a sequencing read error. The genes are TRBV14 and TRBJ2-1; D unresolved. Germline V lookup: CDR1 SGHDN, CDR2 FVKESK. This CDR3 has 15 residues. In DNA, the CDR3 is TGTACCAGCAGTTCGAACACGATGACAAGCGATGAGCAGTTCTTC. Translating gives CTSSSNTMTSDEQFF.